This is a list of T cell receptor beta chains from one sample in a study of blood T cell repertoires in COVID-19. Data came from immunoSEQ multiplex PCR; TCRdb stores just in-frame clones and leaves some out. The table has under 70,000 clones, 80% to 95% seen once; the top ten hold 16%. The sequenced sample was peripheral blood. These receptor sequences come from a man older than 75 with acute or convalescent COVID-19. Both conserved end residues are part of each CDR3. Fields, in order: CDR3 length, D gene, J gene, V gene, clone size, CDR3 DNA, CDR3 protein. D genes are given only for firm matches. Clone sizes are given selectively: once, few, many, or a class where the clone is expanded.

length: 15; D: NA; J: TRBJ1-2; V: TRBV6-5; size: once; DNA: TGTGCCAGCAGTTACAGCCGACAGGACCCCTATGGCTACACCTTC; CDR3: CASSYSRQDPYGYTF
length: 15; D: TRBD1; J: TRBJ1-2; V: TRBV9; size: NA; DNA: TGTGCCAGCAGTCAAGAAACAGGGGAGGTTAAAGGCTACACCTTC; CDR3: CASSQETGEVKGYTF
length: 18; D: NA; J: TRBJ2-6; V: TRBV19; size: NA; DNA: TGTGCCAGTAGTACGACCTTGAGGGATAGCTCTGGGGCCAACGTCCTGACTTTC; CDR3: CASSTTLRDSSGANVLTF
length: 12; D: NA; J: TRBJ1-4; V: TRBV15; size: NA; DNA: TGTGCCACCAGCAGGGGGGGGGAAAAACTGTTTTTT; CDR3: CATSRGGEKLFF
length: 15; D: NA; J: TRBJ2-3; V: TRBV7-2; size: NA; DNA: TGTGCCAGTACCTCGGCCGGGGGGCCCACAGATACGCAGTATTTT; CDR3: CASTSAGGPTDTQYF
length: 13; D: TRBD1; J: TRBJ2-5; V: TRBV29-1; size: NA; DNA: TGCAGCGTTAAGCTAAACAGGGGAGAGACCCAGTACTTC; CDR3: CSVKLNRGETQYF
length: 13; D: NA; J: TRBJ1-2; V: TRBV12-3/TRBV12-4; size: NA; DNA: TGTGCCAGCAGTTTGGCCCAGGGCTATGGCTACACCTTC; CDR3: CASSLAQGYGYTF
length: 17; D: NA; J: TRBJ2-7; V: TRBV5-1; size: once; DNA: TGCGCCAGCAGCTTGGGTCTTTTCCATGCAGGCAGGTACGAGCAGTACTTC; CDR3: CASSLGLFHAGRYEQYF
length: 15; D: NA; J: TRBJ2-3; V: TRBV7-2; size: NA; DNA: TGTGCCAGCAGCTTAAGGAGGTCAAGCACAGATACGCAGTATTTT; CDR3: CASSLRRSSTDTQYF
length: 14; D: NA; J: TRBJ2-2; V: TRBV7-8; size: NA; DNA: TGTGCCAGCAGCTTCCAGGGCTCCACCGGGGAGCTGTTTTTT; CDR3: CASSFQGSTGELFF
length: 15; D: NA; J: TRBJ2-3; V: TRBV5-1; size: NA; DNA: TGCGCCAGCAGCTTGGCGGTGGGGGGATCAGATACGCAGTATTTT; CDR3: CASSLAVGGSDTQYF
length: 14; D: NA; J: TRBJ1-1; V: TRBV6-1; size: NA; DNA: TGTGCCAGCAGTGAAGCCCGACAGAACACTGAAGCTTTCTTT; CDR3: CASSEARQNTEAFF
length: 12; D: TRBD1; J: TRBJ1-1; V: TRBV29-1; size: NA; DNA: TGCAGCGTTGACGACAGGGTAGGTGAAGCTTTCTTT; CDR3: CSVDDRVGEAFF
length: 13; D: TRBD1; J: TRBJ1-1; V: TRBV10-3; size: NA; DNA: TGTGCCATCACTCAGACAGGGACGGCTGAAGCTTTCTTT; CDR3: CAITQTGTAEAFF
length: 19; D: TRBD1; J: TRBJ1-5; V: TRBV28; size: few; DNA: TGTGCCAGCAGTTCCGTAAACTTCAGGGGGATCTATAGCAATCAGCCCCAGCATTTT; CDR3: CASSSVNFRGIYSNQPQHF
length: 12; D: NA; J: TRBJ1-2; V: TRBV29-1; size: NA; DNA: TGCAGCGTTGAACAGGCCATCTATGGCTACACCTTC; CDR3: CSVEQAIYGYTF
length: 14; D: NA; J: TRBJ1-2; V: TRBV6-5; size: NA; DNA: TGTGCCAGCAGTTGGGCTCAGGATTTCTATGGCTACACCTTC; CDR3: CASSWAQDFYGYTF
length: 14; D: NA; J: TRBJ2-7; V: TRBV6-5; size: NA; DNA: TGTGCCAGCGCCAGCCGAGGGAACTCCTACGAGCAGTACTTC; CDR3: CASASRGNSYEQYF
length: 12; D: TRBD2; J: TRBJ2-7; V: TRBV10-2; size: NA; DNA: TGCGCCAGCGGGCTAGCGGCCTACGAGCAGTACTTC; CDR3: CASGLAAYEQYF
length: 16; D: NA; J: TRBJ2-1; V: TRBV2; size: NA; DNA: TGTGCCAGCAGTGCGAGTAGCGGTAGCTCCTACAATGAGCAGTTCTTC; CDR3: CASSASSGSSYNEQFF
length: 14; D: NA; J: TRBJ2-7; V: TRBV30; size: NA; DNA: TGTGCCTGGAGCGCCGGGTCGCTCTCCTACGAGCAGTACTTC; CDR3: CAWSAGSLSYEQYF
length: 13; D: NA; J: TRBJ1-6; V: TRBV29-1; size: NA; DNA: TGCAGCGTTACCTGGGGGCTCGGGTCACCCCTCCACTTT; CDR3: CSVTWGLGSPLHF
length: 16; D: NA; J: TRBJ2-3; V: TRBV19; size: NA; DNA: TGTGCCAGTAAGGGGCCCCGGGGGACGGGTACAGATACGCAGTATTTT; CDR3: CASKGPRGTGTDTQYF
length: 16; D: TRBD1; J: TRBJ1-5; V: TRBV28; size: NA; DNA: TGTGCCAGCAGACTATCCTCGGGACAGGGGGGTCAGCCCCAGCATTTT; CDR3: CASRLSSGQGGQPQHF
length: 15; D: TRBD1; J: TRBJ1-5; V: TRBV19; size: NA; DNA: TGTGCCAGTAGGGATGGACAGGGGGGGGATCAGCCCCAGCATTTT; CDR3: CASRDGQGGDQPQHF
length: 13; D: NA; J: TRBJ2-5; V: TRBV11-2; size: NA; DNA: TGTGCCAGCAGCTTAGCCCAAAGGGGGACCCAGTACTTC; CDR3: CASSLAQRGTQYF
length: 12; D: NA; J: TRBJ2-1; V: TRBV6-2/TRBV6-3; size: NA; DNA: TGTGCCAGCAGTTACACTTACAATGAGCAGTTCTTC; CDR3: CASSYTYNEQFF
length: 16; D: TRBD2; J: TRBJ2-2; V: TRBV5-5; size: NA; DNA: TGTGCCAGCAGCTTGGGTCTAGCGGGGAACACCGGGGAGCTGTTTTTT; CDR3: CASSLGLAGNTGELFF
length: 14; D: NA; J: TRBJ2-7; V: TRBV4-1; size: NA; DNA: TGCGCCAGCAGCCAAGAAGGAACAGGCTACGAGCAGTACTTC; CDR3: CASSQEGTGYEQYF
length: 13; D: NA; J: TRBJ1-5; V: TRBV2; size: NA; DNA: TGTGCCAGCAGTCAGGGGAACAATCAGCCCCAGCATTTT; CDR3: CASSQGNNQPQHF
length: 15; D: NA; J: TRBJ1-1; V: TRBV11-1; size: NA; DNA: TGTGCCAGCAGCCTCGACGGGTCAACCAACACTGAAGCTTTCTTT; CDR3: CASSLDGSTNTEAFF
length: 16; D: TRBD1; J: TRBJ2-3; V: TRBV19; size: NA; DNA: TGTGCCAGTAACCCTGGACAGGGGGCGGGCACAGATACGCAGTATTTT; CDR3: CASNPGQGAGTDTQYF